The 28 T cell receptor beta chains below all came from one sample that was sequenced in a study of identical twins. TCRdb re-derived calls from the 5' RACE reads in MiXCR, one entry per CDR3 protein. Among just over 500,000 distinct CDR3 sequences listed, 20% to 25% were seen once. The same sample was also studied in work on T cells expressing NK-cell markers.

The sequenced sample was CD4+ T cells sorted from blood. The source of these receptors is a woman under 30 in good health.

The V gene is TRBV5-1, the J gene TRBJ2-6; D unresolved. Germline V lookup: CDR1 SGHRS, CDR2 YFSETQ. V lost 0 bases and J 0 bases, leaving 10 bases between the germline ends. CDR3 length: 17 residues. The DNA of the CDR3 is TGCGCCAGCAGCTTGGTCGGTAGGTCCTCTGGGGCCAACGTCCTGACTTTC. Translated: CASSLVGRSSGANVLTF.

V and J are TRBV5-1 and TRBJ2-5; 7 nucleotides match TRBD1. With 5 bases clipped from V and 4 bases from J, the junction kept 11 bases outside the gene matches. CDR3 length: 15 residues. Germline lookup yields CDR1 SGHRS and CDR2 YFSETQ. The CDR3 nucleotides read TGCGCCAGCAGAAGCGGACAGGCGGACCTAGAGACCCAGTACTTC. Translation: CASRSGQADLETQYF.

V is TRBV20-1 and J is TRBJ1-5, with D maybe TRBD1 (5 bases). The CDR3 extends over 14 amino acids. Germline V gene data show CDR1 as DFQATT and CDR2 as SNEGSKA (reference sequence). With 2 bases removed from V and 8 bases from J, the gap between germline ends came to 16 bases. CDR3 bases: TGCAGTGCTAGAAACGGGACTGGCGTGAAGCCCCAGCATTTT. It encodes CSARNGTGVKPQHF.

V and J are TRBV11-2 and TRBJ2-1; no firm D call. CDR3 size: 14 residues. Trimming shortened V by 5 bases and J by 4 bases, and 12 bases separated the two germline ends. From germline, CDR1 is SGHAT and CDR2 FQNNGV. The CDR3, as DNA: TGTGCCAGCAGCCCCGGGTCCCTATACAATGAGCAGTTCTTC. Translation: CASSPGSLYNEQFF.

The J gene is TRBJ1-2, the V gene TRBV5-1, with D unclear. The CDR3 contains 13 residues. CDR1 SGHRS and CDR2 YFSETQ come from the germline V gene. V was pared by 5 bases and J by 1 base, with 9 bases between. CDR3 sequence: CASRRLDNYGYTF. As DNA, the CDR3 is TGCGCCAGCAGGCGGTTGGATAACTATGGCTACACCTTC.

The V and J genes are TRBV20-1 and TRBJ1-2, with D uncertain. The CDR3 spans 12 residues. Per the germline V gene, CDR1 is DFQATT and CDR2 is SNEGSKA (reference sequence). The CDR3 bases are TGCGGCTACCTGAATCCTAACTATGGCTACACCTTC. It is translated as CGYLNPNYGYTF.

This clonotype was seen repeatedly, ten times or more. The chain carries TRBV12-3 or TRBV12-4 and TRBJ2-1; D remains ambiguous. Trimming left V 7 bases short and J 0 bases short, with 13 bases between. The CDR3 runs 15 residues. The CDR3 region has the DNA TGTGCCAGCAATCCCGGCGGACGCTCCTACAATGAGCAGTTCTTC. Translation: CASNPGGRSYNEQFF.

The chain is built from TRBV5-1 and TRBJ2-3; TRBD2 aligns across 12 bases. This CDR3 is built from 16 residues. Germline values: CDR1 SGHRS, CDR2 YFSETQ. V dropped 2 bases and J dropped 0; count of bases not matched to a gene: 1. CDR3 region: CASSFGTSGSTDTQYF. The CDR3 DNA sequence: TGCGCCAGCAGCTTCGGGACTAGCGGGAGCACAGATACGCAGTATTTT.

This clonotype was seen a few times. The V gene is TRBV12-3 or TRBV12-4, the J gene TRBJ1-2, with 7 bases identical to TRBD1. V was clipped by 8 bases and J by 4 bases; unmatched bases: 7. This CDR3 contains 13 residues. CDR3 protein: CASGYRGGYGYTF. CDR3 nucleotides: TGTGCCAGCGGCTACAGGGGCGGCTATGGCTACACCTTC.

This clonotype was recorded a few times. This chain connects TRBV5-6 to TRBJ2-3; 7 bases map to TRBD2. This CDR3 has 16 amino acids. CDR1 SGHDT and CDR2 YYEEEE come from the germline V gene. The trim removed 0 bases at V and 4 bases at J, leaving 8 bases unmatched. This CDR3 is CASSLVGEGTPDTQYF. CDR3 nucleotides: TGTGCCAGCAGCTTGGTGGGGGAGGGGACCCCAGATACGCAGTATTTT. Full variable domain (rest looked up from reference TRBV5-6 and TRBJ2-3): DAGVTQSPTHLIKTRGQQVTLRCSPKSGHDTVSWYQQALGQGPQFIFQYYEEEERQRGNFPDRFSGHQFPNYSSELNVNALLLGDSALYLCASSLVGEGTPDTQYFGPGTRLTVL.

The chain links TRBV27 to TRBJ2-7, with TRBD2 matching 8 bases. V was pared by 6 bases and J by 6 bases, with 7 bases of the junction left unmatched. Germline V gene data show CDR1 as MNHEY and CDR2 as SMNVEV (reference sequence). CDR3 length: 13 residues. The DNA of the CDR3 is TGTGCCAGCAGAAGGACTAGCTCCCTCGAGCAGTACTTC. It translates to CASRRTSSLEQYF.

There are a few counts of this clonotype. The CDR3 is CASSPGASSMMEQYF. In DNA form, the CDR3 reads TGTGCCAGCTCACCGGGGGCTAGCTCTATGATGGAGCAGTACTTC. The chain couples TRBV18 to TRBJ2-7; D possibly corresponds to TRBD1 (6 bases). V lost 3 bases to trimming and J lost 7 bases, with 19 bases between them. Germline V gene lookup returns CDR1 KGHSH and CDR2 LQKENI. There are 15 residues in the CDR3.

This clonotype appeared a few times. V and J are TRBV5-1 and TRBJ1-1, with D perhaps matching TRBD1 (6 bases). The germline V gene encodes CDR1 SGHRS and CDR2 YFSETQ. Trimming pared 1 base from V and 3 bases from J, leaving 13 bases between. CDR3 length: 15 residues. CDR3 bases: TGCGCCAGCAGCTTGAGACCACAGGGAGACACTGAAGCTTTCTTT. Translating it yields CASSLRPQGDTEAFF. The full variable domain, with the rest looked up from reference TRBV5-1 and TRBJ1-1, is KAGVTQTPRYLIKTRGQQVTLSCSPISGHRSVSWYQQTPGQGLQFLFEYFSETQRNKGNFPGRFSGRQFSNSRSEMNVSTLELGDSALYLCASSLRPQGDTEAFFGQGTRLTVV.

This clonotype has at least ten counts. The chain joins TRBV12-3 or TRBV12-4 to TRBJ2-7, with a weak D call TRBD1 (5 bases). This CDR3 comprises 13 residues. Trimming took off 6 bases at V and 6 bases at J, with 15 bases between the two ends. The CDR3 nucleotides are TGTGCCAGCAGCCAACAGGTTTCGGGCGAGCAGTACTTC. Encoded protein: CASSQQVSGEQYF.

This clonotype is labeled as medium-sized (0.01 to 0.1%). This CDR3 reads CAEKGQGRWEQYF. The CDR3 DNA is TGTGCAGAGAAAGGGCAGGGAAGGTGGGAGCAGTACTTC. The rearrangement links TRBV9 to TRBJ2-7, with TRBD1 as a possible D gene (5 bases). The CDR3 runs to 13 residues. Per the germline V gene, CDR1 is SGDLS and CDR2 is YYNGEE.

V is TRBV27 and J is TRBJ1-1; D call uncertain. Germline CDR1 reads MNHEY; CDR2 reads SMNVEV (reference sequence). CDR3 length: 13 residues. Trimming stripped 6 bases from V and 4 bases from J, with 12 bases between. The CDR3 DNA reads TGTGCCAGCAGCCGTAGGGTCCTCACTGAAGCTTTCTTT. Protein: CASSRRVLTEAFF.

The chain joins TRBV20-1 to TRBJ2-3; 15 bases line up with TRBD2. The CDR3 consists of 17 residues. The ends lost 5 bases at V and 2 bases at J; junction bases unmatched: 8. Germline assignment: CDR1 DFQATT and CDR2 SNEGSKA (reference sequence). CDR3 residues: CSARGLAGGLITDTQYF. CDR3 sequence (DNA): TGCAGTGCTCGGGGACTAGCGGGAGGCCTGATCACAGATACGCAGTATTTT.

The genes are TRBV5-1 and TRBJ2-3, with D hard to call. The CDR3 totals 14 residues. Germline assignment: CDR1 SGHRS and CDR2 YFSETQ. Trimming removed 7 bases at V and 2 bases at J, with 14 bases between. The CDR3 region has the DNA TGCGCCAGCCACTTTAGGGCGTACACAGATACGCAGTATTTT. This codes for CASHFRAYTDTQYF.

This clonotype was counted a few times. This sequence joins TRBV7-2 and TRBJ1-5, with 7 positions matching TRBD1. Per germline, CDR1 SGHTA and CDR2 FQGNSA. This CDR3 is built from 13 residues. Unmatched junction bases numbered 5, after V lost 5 bases and J lost 7 bases. The CDR3 nucleotides read TGTGCCAGCAGCGGGACAGCACAGCAGCCCCAGCATTTT. Translating it yields CASSGTAQQPQHF.

This clonotype has ten or more counts. The chain combines TRBV20-1 with TRBJ2-5; D remains ambiguous. This CDR3 is 9 amino acids long. CDR1 DFQATT and CDR2 SNEGSKA come from the germline V gene (reference sequence). Trimming removed 5 bases from V and 4 bases from J, with 2 bases in between. The CDR3 sequence is CSAPETQYF. The CDR3 nucleotides are TGCAGTGCTCCAGAGACCCAGTACTTC.

This sequence joins TRBV5-6 and TRBJ2-3; 9 nucleotides line up with TRBD2. CDR3 length equals 17 residues. The V segment lost 2 bases and the J segment 0 bases; nucleotides outside the gene matches: 7. CDR1 and CDR2 from the germline V gene are SGHDT and YYEEEE. The CDR3 nucleotides are TGTGCCAGCAGCTTCATGACTAGCGGAAAGAGCACAGATACGCAGTATTTT. Translation gives CASSFMTSGKSTDTQYF.

The chain employs TRBV20-1 and TRBJ2-7, with D unresolved. In germline, CDR1 is DFQATT, CDR2 SNEGSKA (reference sequence). Deletions cut 7 bases from V and 5 bases from J, with 15 bases between. The CDR3 runs 12 residues. The CDR3 sequence is CSVPSLLHEQYF. CDR3 nucleotides: TGCAGTGTTCCCTCCCTGCTCCACGAGCAGTACTTC.

This clonotype was detected only a few times. The chain combines TRBV18 with TRBJ1-1, with 9 nucleotides matching TRBD1. The CDR3 has 15 amino acids. The trim removed 3 bases at V and 6 bases at J, leaving 8 bases unmatched. Looked up from germline, CDR1 is KGHSH and CDR2 is LQKENI. The CDR3 DNA sequence: TGTGCCAGCTCACCGGTTGGGACAGGGACCGCTGAAGCTTTCTTT. This sequence encodes CASSPVGTGTAEAFF.

This clonotype has a handful of counts. The chain recombines TRBV19 with TRBJ2-7; 11 bases line up with TRBD1. Unmatched junction bases numbered 10, after V lost 9 bases and J lost 3 bases. CDR1 is LNHDA, CDR2 SQIVND, per germline (reference sequence). The CDR3 has 15 residues. CDR3 protein: CASPIGTGGIYEQYF. The CDR3 DNA follows: TGTGCCAGCCCCATAGGGACAGGGGGAATCTACGAGCAGTACTTC.

This clonotype has a handful of counts. V gene TRBV7-8 combines with J gene TRBJ2-4; 9 nucleotides match TRBD1. The germline V gene has CDR1 SGHVS and CDR2 FQNEAQ. Trimming removed 5 bases from V and 2 bases from J; junction bases left unmatched: 19. This CDR3 is built from 20 residues. The CDR3 loop is CASSQLGQGGSGISKNIQYF. CDR3 sequence (DNA): TGTGCCAGCAGCCAACTGGGACAGGGAGGTAGCGGCATCTCCAAAAACATTCAGTACTTC. The full variable domain, rest sourced from reference TRBV7-8 and TRBJ2-4, is GAGVSQSPRYKVAKRGQDVALRCDPISGHVSLFWYQQALGQGPEFLTYFQNEAQLDKSGLPSDRFFAERPEGSVSTLKIQRTQQEDSAVYLCASSQLGQGGSGISKNIQYFGAGTRLSVL.

This clonotype was counted a few times. Here the CDR3 reads CASSQSREETQYF. The CDR3 nucleotides read TGCGCCAGCAGCCAAAGCCGTGAAGAGACCCAGTACTTC. The J gene is TRBJ2-5, the V gene TRBV4-3; D is unresolved. Looked up from germline, CDR1 is LGHNA and CDR2 is YSLEER. CDR3 size: 13 residues. Trimming took 2 bases from V and 3 from J, leaving 7 bases between them.

The rearrangement uses TRBV6-2 or TRBV6-3 and TRBJ2-2, with D possibly TRBD2 on 6 matching bases. Germline V CDR1 and CDR2: MNHEY, SVGEGT. This CDR3 comprises 17 residues. V gave up 5 bases and J gave up 4 bases, with 20 bases separating them. The CDR3 sequence is CASSHAPLRLVTGELFF. The DNA for the CDR3 is TGTGCCAGCAGTCACGCCCCACTGCGACTAGTCACCGGGGAGCTGTTTTTT.

V and J are TRBV5-1 and TRBJ1-2; TRBD1 matches at 7 bases. V dropped 2 bases and J dropped 3; count of bases not matched to a gene: 7. Germline loops: CDR1 SGHRS, CDR2 YFSETQ. The CDR3 totals 15 residues. The CDR3 sequence is CASSLTGVSDYGYTF. CDR3 sequence (DNA): TGCGCCAGCAGCTTAACAGGGGTTTCAGACTATGGCTACACCTTC.